This TCR beta chain was identified in a study of human T cells and chemical hapten exposure. Regarding the study as a whole: As the donors had alopecia, their immune response may differ from healthy people's. PT1 expanded TCR numbers tracked positively with patch test score.

Time point specified: patch test 2, 6 weeks after DPC sensitization. The treatment here: therapeutic diphenylcyclopropenone sensitization with weekly scalp DPC. TCRdb analysed the RACE reads with MiXCR anew, one entry per CDR3 protein. In the table there are tens of thousands of distinct CDR3 sequences, 8.5% to 9.5% of which are singletons. A remark on this clonotype: The antigen is undetermined.

The sequences come from whole blood, collected in connection with sensitization to the hapten diphenylcyclopropenone (DPC). The receptor's source is a man aged 25-45 years with alopecia areata. Some clones in this sample may be carry-over from other donors' samples.

CDR3 in DNA: TGTGCCAGCAGCCCTACGACAGGGGCGGGTACAGATACGCAGTATTTT. It encodes CASSPTTGAGTDTQYF. V usage is TRBV7-3 and J usage is TRBJ2-3; 8 bases agree with TRBD1. This CDR3 is 16 amino acids long. J was trimmed by 3 bases and V by 5 bases; bases with no gene match: 10. The germline CDR1 and CDR2 sequences are SGHTA and FQGTGA. Full variable domain (outside the CDR3, taken from reference TRBV7-3 and TRBJ2-3): GAGVSQTPSNKVTEKGKYVELRCDPISGHTALYWYRQSLGQGPEFLIYFQGTGAADDSGLPNDRFFAVRPEGSVSTLKIQRTERGDSAVYLCASSPTTGAGTDTQYFGPGTRLTVL.